The clone carrying this TCR beta chain was counted only a few times. In the source study's methods: Reference gene primer amplification gave estimated nucleated cell counts. Repertoires were generated with immunoSEQ multiplex PCR, while TCRdb's copy carries only in-frame clones and drops some. V and J calls and clone size are copied from that table; D and trimming were computed from the DNA. The sample lists some 260,000 clones; about 79% were seen once. This sample was included in a study of blood T cell repertoires in COVID-19. Study-wide context: The United States, Italy and Spain were the sources of the acute and convalescent COVID-19 samples. The cDNA or gDNA used as material had been derived from T cells, B-cell-depleted T cells, or PBMCs.

V was pared by 6 bases and J by 6 bases, with 13 bases of the junction left unmatched. The CDR3 length is 16 residues. Germline values: CDR1 KGHSH, CDR2 LQKENI. The chain joins TRBV18 to TRBJ1-5; 8 bases line up with TRBD1. This TCR was sampled from a man of 80 years or more with acute or convalescent COVID-19. The sequenced sample was peripheral blood. The CDR3 reads CASSGRTGLGGQPQHF. The DNA of the CDR3 is TGTGCCAGCTCGGGAAGGACAGGGTTAGGAGGTCAGCCCCAGCATTTT.